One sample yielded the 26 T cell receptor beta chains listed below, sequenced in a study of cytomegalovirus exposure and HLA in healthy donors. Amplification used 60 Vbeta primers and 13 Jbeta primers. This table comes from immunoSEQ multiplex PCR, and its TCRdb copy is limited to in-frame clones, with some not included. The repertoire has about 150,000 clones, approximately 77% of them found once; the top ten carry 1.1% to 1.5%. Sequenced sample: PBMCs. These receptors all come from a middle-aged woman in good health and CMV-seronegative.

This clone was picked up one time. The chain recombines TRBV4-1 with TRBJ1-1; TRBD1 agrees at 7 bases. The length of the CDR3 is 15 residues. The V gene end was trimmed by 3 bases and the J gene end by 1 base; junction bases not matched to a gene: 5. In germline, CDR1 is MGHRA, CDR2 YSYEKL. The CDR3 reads CASSHEDRENTEAFF. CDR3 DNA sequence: TGCGCCAGCAGCCACGAAGACAGGGAGAACACTGAAGCTTTCTTT.

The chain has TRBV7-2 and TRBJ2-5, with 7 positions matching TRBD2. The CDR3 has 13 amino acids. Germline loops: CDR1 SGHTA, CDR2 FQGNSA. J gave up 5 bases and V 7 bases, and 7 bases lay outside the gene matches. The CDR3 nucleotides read TGTGCCAGCACGGGAGGAATTCAGGAGACCCAGTACTTC. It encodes CASTGGIQETQYF.

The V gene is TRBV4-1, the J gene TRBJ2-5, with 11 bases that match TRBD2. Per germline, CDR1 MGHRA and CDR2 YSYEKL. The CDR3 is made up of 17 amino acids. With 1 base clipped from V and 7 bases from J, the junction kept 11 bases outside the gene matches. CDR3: CASSQVPLAGGEGTQYF. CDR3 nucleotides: TGCGCCAGCAGCCAAGTCCCGCTAGCGGGGGGTGAGGGGACCCAGTACTTC.

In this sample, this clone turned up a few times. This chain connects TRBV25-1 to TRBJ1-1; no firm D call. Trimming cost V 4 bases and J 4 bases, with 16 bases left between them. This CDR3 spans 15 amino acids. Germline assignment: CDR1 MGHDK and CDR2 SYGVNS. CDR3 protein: CASSVSTRIGTEAFF. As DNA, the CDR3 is TGTGCCAGCAGTGTGTCCACTAGGATCGGCACTGAAGCTTTCTTT.

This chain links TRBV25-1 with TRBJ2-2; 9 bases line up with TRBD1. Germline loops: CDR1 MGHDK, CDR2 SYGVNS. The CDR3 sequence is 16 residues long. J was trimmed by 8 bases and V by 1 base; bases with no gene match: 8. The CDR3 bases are TGTGCCAGCAGTGAATTGGGGACAGGGCGCCGTGGGGAGCTGTTTTTT. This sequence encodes CASSELGTGRRGELFF. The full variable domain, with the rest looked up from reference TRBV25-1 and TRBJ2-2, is EADIYQTPRYLVIGTGKKITLECSQTMGHDKMYWYQQDPGMELHLIHYSYGVNSTEKGDLSSESTVSRIRTEHFPLTLESARPSHTSQYLCASSELGTGRRGELFFGEGSRLTVL.

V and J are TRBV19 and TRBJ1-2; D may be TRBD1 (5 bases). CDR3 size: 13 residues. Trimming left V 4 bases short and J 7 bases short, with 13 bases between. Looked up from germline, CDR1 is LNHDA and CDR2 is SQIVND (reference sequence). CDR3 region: CASSKQAISGYTF. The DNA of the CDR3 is TGTGCCAGTAGTAAACAGGCCATTAGTGGCTACACCTTC.

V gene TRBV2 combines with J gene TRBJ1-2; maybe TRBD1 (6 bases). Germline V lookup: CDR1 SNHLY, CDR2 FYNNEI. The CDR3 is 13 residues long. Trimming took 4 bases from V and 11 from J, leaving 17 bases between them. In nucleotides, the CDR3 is TGTGCCAGCAGTGTAGGGGGAACGTTGGCGTACACCTTC. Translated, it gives CASSVGGTLAYTF.

Here the CDR3 reads CASSTPGPSRQYF. CDR3 DNA sequence: TGTGCCAGTAGTACACCAGGGCCATCTAGGCAGTACTTC. The chain employs TRBV19 and TRBJ2-7; D perhaps matches TRBD1 (5 bases). V was shortened by 4 bases and J by 9 bases, with 16 bases between the two germline ends. This CDR3 is 13 amino acids long. Germline CDR1 reads LNHDA; CDR2 reads SQIVND (reference sequence). The full variable domain, rest sourced from reference TRBV19 and TRBJ2-7, is DGGITQSPKYLFRKEGQNVTLSCEQNLNHDAMYWYRQDPGQGLRLIYYSQIVNDFQKGDIAEGYSVSREKKESFPLTVTSAQKNPTAFYLCASSTPGPSRQYFGPGTRLTVT.

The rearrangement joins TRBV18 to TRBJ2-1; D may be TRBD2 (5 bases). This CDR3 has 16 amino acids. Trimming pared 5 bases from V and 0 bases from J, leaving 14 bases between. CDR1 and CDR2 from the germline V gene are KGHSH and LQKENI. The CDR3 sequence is CASSALGGYSYNEQFF. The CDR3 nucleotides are TGTGCCAGCTCAGCTTTGGGCGGGTACTCCTACAATGAGCAGTTCTTC. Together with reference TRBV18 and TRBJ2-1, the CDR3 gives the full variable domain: NAGVMQNPRHLVRRRGQEARLRCSPMKGHSHVYWYRQLPEEGLKFMVYLQKENIIDESGMPKERFSAEFPKEGPSILRIQQVVRGDSAAYFCASSALGGYSYNEQFFGPGTRLTVL.

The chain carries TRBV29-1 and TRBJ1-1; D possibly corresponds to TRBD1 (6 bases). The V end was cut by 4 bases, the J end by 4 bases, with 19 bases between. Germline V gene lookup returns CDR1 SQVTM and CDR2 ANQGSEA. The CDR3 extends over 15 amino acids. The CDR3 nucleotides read TGCAGCGTTGTTTTTTGGGGGCGCGCGGGCACTGAAGCTTTCTTT. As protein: CSVVFWGRAGTEAFF.

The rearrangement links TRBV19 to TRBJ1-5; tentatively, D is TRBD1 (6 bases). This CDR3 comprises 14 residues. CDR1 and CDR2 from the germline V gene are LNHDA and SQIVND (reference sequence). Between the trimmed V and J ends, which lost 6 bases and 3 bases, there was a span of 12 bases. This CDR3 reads CASSPDRYNQPQHF. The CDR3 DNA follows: TGTGCCAGTAGCCCGGACAGATACAATCAGCCCCAGCATTTT.

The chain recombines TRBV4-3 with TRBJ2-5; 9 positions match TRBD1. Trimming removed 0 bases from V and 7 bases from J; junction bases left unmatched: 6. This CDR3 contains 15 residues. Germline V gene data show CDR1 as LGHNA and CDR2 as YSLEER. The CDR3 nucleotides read TGCGCCAGCAGCCAAGATCAGAGACAGGGGGGGACCCAGTACTTC. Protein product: CASSQDQRQGGTQYF.

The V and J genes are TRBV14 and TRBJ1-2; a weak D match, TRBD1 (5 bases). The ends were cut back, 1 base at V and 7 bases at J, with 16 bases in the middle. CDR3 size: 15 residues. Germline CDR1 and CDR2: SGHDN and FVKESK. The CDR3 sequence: CASSQAGVTFGGYTF. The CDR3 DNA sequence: TGTGCCAGCAGCCAAGCGGGGGTCACCTTCGGTGGCTACACCTTC.

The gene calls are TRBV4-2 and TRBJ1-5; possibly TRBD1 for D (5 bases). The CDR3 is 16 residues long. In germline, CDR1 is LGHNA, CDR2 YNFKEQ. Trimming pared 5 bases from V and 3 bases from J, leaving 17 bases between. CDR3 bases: TGTGCCAGCAGCGCGGCTTATGGCAGGGACAATCAGCCCCAGCATTTT. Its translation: CASSAAYGRDNQPQHF.

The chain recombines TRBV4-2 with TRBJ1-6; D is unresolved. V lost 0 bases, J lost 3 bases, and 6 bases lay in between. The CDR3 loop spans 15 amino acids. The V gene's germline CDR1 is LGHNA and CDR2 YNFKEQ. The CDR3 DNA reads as TGTGCCAGCAGCCAAGAGAGTAGCTATAATTCACCCCTCCACTTT. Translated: CASSQESSYNSPLHF.

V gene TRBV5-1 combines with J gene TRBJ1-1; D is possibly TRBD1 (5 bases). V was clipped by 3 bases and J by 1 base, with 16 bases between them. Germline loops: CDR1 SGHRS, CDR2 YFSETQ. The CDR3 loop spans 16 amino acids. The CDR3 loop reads CASSSGTATGNTEAFF. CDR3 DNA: TGCGCCAGCAGCTCCGGGACTGCCACAGGGAACACTGAAGCTTTCTTT.

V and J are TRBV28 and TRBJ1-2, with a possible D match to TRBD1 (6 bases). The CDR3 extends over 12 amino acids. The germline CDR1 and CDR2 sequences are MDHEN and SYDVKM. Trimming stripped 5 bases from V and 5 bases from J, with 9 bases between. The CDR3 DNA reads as TGTGCCAGCAGTACAGGGAGATATGGCTACACCTTC. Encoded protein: CASSTGRYGYTF.

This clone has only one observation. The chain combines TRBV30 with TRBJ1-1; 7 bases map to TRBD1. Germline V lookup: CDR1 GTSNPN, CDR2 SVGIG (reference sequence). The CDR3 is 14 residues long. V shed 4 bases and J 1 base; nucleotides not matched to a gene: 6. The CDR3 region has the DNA TGTGCCTGGATCCACAGGGGCAGGAACACTGAAGCTTTCTTT. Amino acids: CAWIHRGRNTEAFF.

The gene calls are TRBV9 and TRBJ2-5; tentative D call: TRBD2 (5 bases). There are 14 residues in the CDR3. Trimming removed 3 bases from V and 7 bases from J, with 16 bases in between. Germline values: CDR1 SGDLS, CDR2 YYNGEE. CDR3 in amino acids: CASSGRAPGGTQYF. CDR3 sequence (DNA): TGTGCCAGCAGCGGGCGGGCCCCCGGAGGGACCCAGTACTTC.

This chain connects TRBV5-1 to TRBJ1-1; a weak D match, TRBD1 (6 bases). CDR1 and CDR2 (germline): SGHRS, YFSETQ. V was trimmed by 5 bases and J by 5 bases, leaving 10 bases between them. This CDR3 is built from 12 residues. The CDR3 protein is CASRDRGTEAFF. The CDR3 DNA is TGCGCCAGCAGGGACAGAGGTACTGAAGCTTTCTTT.

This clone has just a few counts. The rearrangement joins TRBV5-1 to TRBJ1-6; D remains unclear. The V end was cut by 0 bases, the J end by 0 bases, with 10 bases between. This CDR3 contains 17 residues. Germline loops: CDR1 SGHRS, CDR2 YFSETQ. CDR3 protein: CASSLGSGSSYNSPLHF. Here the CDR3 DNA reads TGCGCCAGCAGCTTGGGGTCGGGGAGCTCCTATAATTCACCCCTCCACTTT. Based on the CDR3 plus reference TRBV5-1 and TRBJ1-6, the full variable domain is KAGVTQTPRYLIKTRGQQVTLSCSPISGHRSVSWYQQTPGQGLQFLFEYFSETQRNKGNFPGRFSGRQFSNSRSEMNVSTLELGDSALYLCASSLGSGSSYNSPLHFGNGTRLTVT.

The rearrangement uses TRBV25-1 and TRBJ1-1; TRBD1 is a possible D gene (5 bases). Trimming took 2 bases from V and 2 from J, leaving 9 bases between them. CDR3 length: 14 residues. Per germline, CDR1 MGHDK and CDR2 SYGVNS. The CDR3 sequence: CASSEQGRNTEAFF. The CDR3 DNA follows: TGTGCCAGCAGTGAACAGGGCCGAAACACTGAAGCTTTCTTT.

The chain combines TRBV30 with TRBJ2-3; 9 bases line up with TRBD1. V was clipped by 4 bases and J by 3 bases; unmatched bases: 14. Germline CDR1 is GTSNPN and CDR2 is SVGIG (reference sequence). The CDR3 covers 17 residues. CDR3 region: CAWKGQGGAHGTDTQYF. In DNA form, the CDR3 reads TGTGCCTGGAAGGGACAGGGTGGTGCACACGGAACAGATACGCAGTATTTT.

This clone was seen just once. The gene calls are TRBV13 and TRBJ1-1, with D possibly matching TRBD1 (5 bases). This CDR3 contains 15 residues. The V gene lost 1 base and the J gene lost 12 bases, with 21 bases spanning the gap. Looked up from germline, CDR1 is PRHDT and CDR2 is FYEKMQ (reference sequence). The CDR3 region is CASSLEVGSGRKPFF. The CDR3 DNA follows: TGTGCCAGCAGCTTAGAAGTGGGGTCAGGGAGGAAGCCTTTCTTT.

This CDR3 is CASSPPQGDTEAFF. The CDR3 DNA sequence: TGTGCCAGCAGCCCCCCGCAGGGGGACACTGAAGCTTTCTTT. This rearrangement joins TRBV5-6 to TRBJ1-1; TRBD1 agrees at 7 bases. The length of the CDR3 is 14 residues. Trimming cost V 4 bases and J 3 bases; bases outside gene matches: 6. Germline V gives CDR1 SGHDT, CDR2 YYEEEE.

This chain's CDR3 is CASSQKERVGNQPQHF. The CDR3 coding sequence is TGCGCCAGCAGCCAAAAAGAGAGGGTGGGCAATCAGCCCCAGCATTTT. The chain couples TRBV4-1 to TRBJ1-5; D unclear. The ends were cut back, 2 bases at V and 2 bases at J, with 13 bases in the middle. The CDR3 sequence is 16 residues long. From germline, CDR1 is MGHRA and CDR2 YSYEKL.